Listed here are 14 T cell receptor beta chains from one sample, sequenced in a study of T-cell reconstitution after alpha-beta-depleted transplantation in children. Unique molecular identifiers tagged the TCRbeta library. TCRdb itself ran the PCR reads through MiXCR, one entry per CDR3 protein. The sample shows about 610,000 distinct CDR3 sequences, under 12% of them seen only once. Material: PBMCs from the stem cell graft donor, obtained from the stem cell graft. The receptors come from a human donor who donated a stem cell graft to a child with acute myeloid leukemia.

This clonotype was observed a few times. This may be a read error: a much more frequent sequence differs by one nucleotide. V is TRBV29-1 and J is TRBJ1-3; D remains ambiguous. Trimming took 5 bases from V and 2 from J, leaving 4 bases between them. The CDR3 consists of 11 residues. Germline CDR1 reads SQVTM; CDR2 reads ANQGSEA. The CDR3, as DNA: TGCAGCGTTAGCACTGGAAACACCATATATTTT. It is translated as CSVSTGNTIYF.

The rearrangement joins TRBV7-2 to TRBJ2-3; D is unclear. In germline, CDR1 is SGHTA, CDR2 FQGNSA. The CDR3 is 16 amino acids. The germline V and J ends were trimmed by 0 bases and 0 bases, with 10 bases remaining between them. CDR3 sequence reads: CASSLAGSPSTDTQYF. The CDR3 DNA is TGTGCCAGCAGCTTAGCGGGATCCCCTAGCACAGATACGCAGTATTTT.

The sample holds a few counts of this clonotype. This rearrangement joins TRBV7-2 to TRBJ1-3, with D perhaps matching TRBD1 (6 bases). This CDR3 has 16 residues. Germline CDR1 SGHTA, CDR2 FQGNSA. Trimming pared 2 bases from V and 8 bases from J, leaving 19 bases between. The CDR3 DNA is TGTGCCAGCAGCTTAAACGCCGGGACAACCGGGGACACCATATATTTT. Translating gives CASSLNAGTTGDTIYF.

This clonotype was seen ten or more times. The V and J genes are TRBV4-3 and TRBJ2-3; 9 bases fit TRBD2. The junction had 7 bases not matched to a gene; V was cut back by 3 bases and J by 3 bases. This CDR3 has 16 amino acids. Germline CDR1 and CDR2: LGHNA and YSLEER. CDR3 nucleotide sequence: TGCGCCAGCAGCCAGATTAGCGGGAGTCTGACAGATACGCAGTATTTT. It is translated as CASSQISGSLTDTQYF.

As regards this clonotype: This clone may be a read error of a much larger clone one base away. CDR3 amino acids: CASRFREEQFF. In DNA form, the CDR3 reads TGTGCCAGCAGATTTCGTGAGGAGCAGTTCTTC. The chain joins TRBV28 to TRBJ2-1; D is uncertain. The germline V gene has CDR1 MDHEN and CDR2 SYDVKM. Trimming cost V 6 bases and J 10 bases, with 10 bases left between them. The CDR3 sequence is 11 residues long.

This clonotype turned up a few times. The V and J genes are TRBV5-1 and TRBJ2-7; tentative D call: TRBD1 (6 bases). Trimming shortened V by 6 bases and J by 6 bases, and 13 bases separated the two germline ends. This CDR3 comprises 12 residues. The germline V gene has CDR1 SGHRS and CDR2 YFSETQ. CDR3 sequence reads: CASKRTGLEQYF. Written as DNA, the CDR3 is TGCGCCAGCAAGAGAACAGGGCTCGAGCAGTACTTC.

In this sample, this clonotype turned up many times. CDR3 nucleotide sequence: TGTGCCAGCAGCTTTTTAGGACAACGGGAGACCCAGTACTTC. Protein sequence: CASSFLGQRETQYF. The rearrangement links TRBV7-2 to TRBJ2-5; tentative D call: TRBD1 (5 bases). The V gene's germline CDR1 is SGHTA and CDR2 FQGNSA. V was cut by 3 bases and J by 5 bases, with 13 bases left in between. CDR3 size: 14 residues.

This clonotype was recorded at least ten times. J is TRBJ2-7 and V is TRBV29-1; D is uncertain. Germline CDR1 and CDR2: SQVTM and ANQGSEA. Deletions cut 8 bases from V and 6 bases from J, with 14 bases between. The CDR3 is made up of 11 amino acids. The CDR3 loop is CSPEFKGEQYF. In nucleotides, the CDR3 is TGCAGCCCTGAATTTAAGGGCGAGCAGTACTTC.

The CDR3 DNA sequence: TGTGCCACCAGCAGAGAGAGGGTGGGTGAGCAGTTCTTC. It yields the protein CATSRERVGEQFF. The chain recombines TRBV15 with TRBJ2-1; maybe TRBD2 (5 bases). The CDR3 loop spans 13 amino acids. From germline, CDR1 is LNHNV and CDR2 YYDKDF (reference sequence). With 0 bases removed from V and 9 bases from J, the gap between germline ends came to 9 bases.

This clonotype was seen more than once but under ten times. The chain links TRBV28 to TRBJ2-5, with 7 bases lining up with TRBD1. CDR1 is MDHEN and CDR2 is SYDVKM in the germline V gene. Unmatched junction bases numbered 10, after V lost 8 bases and J lost 1 base. CDR3 length equals 15 residues. The CDR3 sequence: CASSGRDRVQETQYF. The CDR3, as DNA: TGTGCCAGCTCCGGCCGGGACAGAGTCCAAGAGACCCAGTACTTC.

This clonotype was recorded at least ten times. The chain links TRBV20-1 to TRBJ1-3, with unresolved D. From germline, CDR1 is DFQATT and CDR2 SNEGSKA (reference sequence). Trimming stripped 1 base from V and 0 bases from J, with 10 bases between. The CDR3 totals 15 residues. The CDR3, as DNA: TGCAGTGCTAGAGGGGCGTTGAGCTCTGGAAACACCATATATTTT. As protein: CSARGALSSGNTIYF.

The chain couples TRBV30 to TRBJ1-2, with D possibly TRBD1 on 6 matching bases. The CDR3 is 12 residues long. Trimming cost V 6 bases and J 7 bases, with 15 bases left between them. CDR1 is GTSNPN and CDR2 is SVGIG in the germline V gene (reference sequence). The CDR3 DNA is TGTGCCTGCCCACAGGGAAAGCTTGGCTACACCTTC. Translating gives CACPQGKLGYTF.

This clonotype was found many times. The junction shows a germline mismatch at one end, possibly a read error. V is TRBV5-1 and J is TRBJ2-6; TRBD1 is a possible D gene (6 bases). Germline V gene data show CDR1 as SGHRS and CDR2 as YFSETQ. This CDR3 contains 15 residues. This CDR3 reads CASSPTGSGANVLTF. The CDR3 DNA follows: TGTGCCAGCAGCCCCACAGGGTCTGGGGCCAACGTCCTGACTTTC.

This clonotype was observed a few times. The rearrangement links TRBV11-2 to TRBJ2-1; D uncertain. Germline V CDR1 and CDR2: SGHAT, FQNNGV. The CDR3 is 13 residues long. V was pared by 6 bases and J by 8 bases, with 14 bases between. The CDR3: CASRGSKGDEQFF. The CDR3 DNA is TGTGCCAGCAGAGGTAGCAAGGGCGATGAGCAGTTCTTC.